The 29 T cell receptor beta chains below all came from one sample that was sequenced in a study of T-cell memory formation after mild COVID-19. MiXCR, run by TCRdb on the 5' RACE reads, gives a single entry per CDR3 protein. The profile shows 450,000 to 700,000 distinct CDR3 sequences, about a sixth of them singletons. Sequencing input: PBMCs or a T cell subset sorted from them (not recorded which). The origin of the receptors is an adult woman who had mild COVID-19 (a few samples of this study predate the infection). Cell type and time point are not known.

The CDR3 loop is CASSLLAGTALNEKLFF. The CDR3 bases are TGCGCCAGCAGCCTATTGGCCGGGACAGCTCTTAATGAAAAACTGTTTTTT. The V call is TRBV4-1, the J call TRBJ1-4, with 7 bases lining up with TRBD1. The V and J ends lost 4 bases and 4 bases, in that order; junction bases with no gene match: 12. Per germline, CDR1 MGHRA and CDR2 YSYEKL. There are 17 residues in the CDR3.

The chain carries TRBV5-1 and TRBJ1-2, with D uncertain. This CDR3 comprises 15 residues. CDR1 is SGHRS, CDR2 YFSETQ, per germline. V lost 1 base and J lost 3, with 13 bases in between. The CDR3 region is CASSLIPGVDYGYTF. The CDR3 DNA sequence: TGCGCCAGCAGCTTGATCCCAGGAGTTGACTATGGCTACACCTTC.

In this sample, this clonotype turned up a few times. The chain joins TRBV5-1 to TRBJ2-5; TRBD2 aligns across 8 bases. This CDR3 is 16 amino acids long. V trimming: 0 bases; J trimming: 4 bases; junction bases outside the gene matches: 8. In germline, CDR1 is SGHRS, CDR2 YFSETQ. The CDR3 DNA sequence: TGCGCCAGCAGCTTGGCAAGCGGGGGCCCGGGAGAGACCCAGTACTTC. Its protein is CASSLASGGPGETQYF.

This clonotype was observed at least ten times. CDR3 DNA: TGCAGTGCTAGAGATCTTCAGGCTTCGGGGGAGACCCAGTACTTC. Translated, it gives CSARDLQASGETQYF. V is TRBV20-1 and J is TRBJ2-5; TRBD2 is a possible D gene (5 bases). The germline CDR1 and CDR2 sequences are DFQATT and SNEGSKA (reference sequence). The germline V and J ends were trimmed by 0 bases and 5 bases, with 16 bases remaining between them. The CDR3 runs to 15 residues.

The J gene is TRBJ1-4, the V gene TRBV6-5; the D is unclear. CDR1 and CDR2 (germline): MNHEY, SVGAGI. The CDR3 has 15 residues. V was shortened by 0 bases and J by 4 bases, with 9 bases between the two germline ends. CDR3 amino acids: CASSYSGSINEKLFF. In nucleotides, the CDR3 is TGTGCCAGCAGTTACTCGGGCTCGATTAATGAAAAACTGTTTTTT.

This clonotype showed up many times. The V gene is TRBV5-1, the J gene TRBJ2-7; D is unresolved. Germline CDR1 SGHRS, CDR2 YFSETQ. V shed 0 bases and J shed 2 bases, with 6 bases lying between them. The length of the CDR3 is 13 residues. DNA for the CDR3: TGCGCCAGCAGCTTGGAACAGACCTACGAGCAGTACTTC. This codes for CASSLEQTYEQYF.

This sequence joins TRBV11-1 and TRBJ1-5; TRBD1 matches 7 bases. This CDR3 region has 13 residues. Germline CDR1 SGHAT, CDR2 FQDESV (reference sequence). Losses at the gene ends were 5 bases for V and 12 bases for J; bases not matched to a gene: 10. The CDR3 loop reads CASSTDRASFQHF. In nucleotides, the CDR3 is TGTGCCAGCAGCACCGACAGGGCGAGTTTCCAGCATTTT.

V and J are TRBV6-1 and TRBJ2-1; 9 bases are shared with TRBD2. The ends lost 4 bases at V and 3 bases at J; junction bases unmatched: 10. The CDR3 is 17 residues long. Germline-derived CDR1 and CDR2 are MNHNS and SASEGT. As DNA, the CDR3 is TGTGCCAGCAGTGGAAGGGGGGAGACTAGCGGCTACAATGAGCAGTTCTTC. This codes for CASSGRGETSGYNEQFF.

The rearrangement joins TRBV7-6 to TRBJ1-1; 9 bases line up with TRBD1. The ends lost 5 bases at V and 8 bases at J; junction bases unmatched: 6. CDR1 and CDR2 (germline): SGHVS, FNYEAQ. The CDR3 runs 13 residues. The CDR3: CASSHRGRGEAFF. CDR3 nucleotides: TGTGCCAGCAGCCACAGGGGGCGAGGAGAAGCTTTCTTT.

In its sample, this clonotype was seen a few times. This chain connects TRBV7-6 to TRBJ2-1; no definite D call. The germline CDR1 and CDR2 sequences are SGHVS and FNYEAQ. The CDR3 is 13 amino acids. V was trimmed by 5 bases and J by 9 bases, leaving 14 bases between them. As DNA, the CDR3 is TGTGCCAGCAGCACCCGGACCCAGCGTGAGCAGTTCTTC. As protein: CASSTRTQREQFF. Full variable domain (missing parts from reference TRBV7-6 and TRBJ2-1): GAGVSQSPRYKVTKRGQDVALRCDPISGHVSLYWYRQALGQGPEFLTYFNYEAQQDKSGLPNDRFSAERPEGSISTLTIQRTEQRDSAMYRCASSTRTQREQFFGPGTRLTVL.

At least ten counts were recorded for this clonotype. The V gene is TRBV11-3, the J gene TRBJ2-1, with 11 bases that match TRBD1. V was clipped by 5 bases and J by 6 bases; unmatched bases: 6. The CDR3 totals 15 residues. Germline V lookup: CDR1 SGHNT, CDR2 YENEEA. The CDR3 loop is CASSLRGTGGNEQFF. CDR3 bases: TGTGCCAGCAGCCTACGGGGGACAGGGGGCAATGAGCAGTTCTTC.

This clonotype showed up just a few times. This rearrangement joins TRBV6-2 or TRBV6-3 to TRBJ2-7; D ambiguous. V was cut by 6 bases and J by 0 bases, with 15 bases left in between. This CDR3 has 15 amino acids. The germline V gene has CDR1 MNHEY and CDR2 SVGEGT. This CDR3 is CASSRPRLSSYEQYF. The CDR3 DNA reads as TGTGCCAGCAGCCGGCCGAGGCTTAGCTCCTACGAGCAGTACTTC.

This clonotype was found a few times. One junction end does not reproduce the germline sequence, and a read error may be involved. The chain combines TRBV7-7 with TRBJ2-5; 9 bases align to TRBD1. There are 16 residues in the CDR3. CDR1 SSHAT and CDR2 FNYEAQ come from the germline V gene (reference sequence). CDR3 bases: TGTGCTAGCAGCCCTCGGACAGGGGCGCTTCAAGAGACCCAGTACTTC. Its translation: CASSPRTGALQETQYF.

The rearrangement joins TRBV7-2 to TRBJ1-1; 10 nucleotides line up with TRBD1. The CDR3 consists of 15 residues. Losses at the gene ends were 5 bases for V and 7 bases for J; bases not matched to a gene: 10. Germline CDR1 reads SGHTA; CDR2 reads FQGNSA. The CDR3 spells CASSPQTGGNGEAFF. CDR3 coding DNA: TGTGCCAGCAGCCCACAGACAGGGGGCAATGGTGAAGCTTTCTTT. The full variable domain, with the rest looked up from reference TRBV7-2 and TRBJ1-1, is GAGVSQSPSNKVTEKGKDVELRCDPISGHTALYWYRQSLGQGLEFLIYFQGNSAPDKSGLPSDRFSAERTGGSVSTLTIQRTQQEDSAVYLCASSPQTGGNGEAFFGQGTRLTVV.

The chain links TRBV29-1 to TRBJ2-1, with 8 bases aligning to TRBD2. The germline CDR1 and CDR2 sequences are SQVTM and ANQGSEA. V lost 6 bases and J lost 6; bases outside the gene matches: 4. CDR3 length: 12 amino acids. The CDR3 is CSVGLDSNEQFF. In DNA form, the CDR3 reads TGCAGCGTGGGACTAGATTCCAATGAGCAGTTCTTC.

V is TRBV5-4 and J is TRBJ2-5, with TRBD1 identical over 8 bases. Germline CDR1 SGHNT, CDR2 YYREEE (reference sequence). The CDR3 sequence is 15 residues long. J lost 2 bases, V lost 4 bases, and 7 bases had no gene match. The CDR3 region has the DNA TGTGCCAGCAGCCCCCGACAGGGGCCACAAGAGACCCAGTACTTC. It specifies CASSPRQGPQETQYF.

This clonotype was observed a handful of times. The chain joins TRBV5-1 to TRBJ2-3, with D perhaps matching TRBD1 or TRBD2 (5 bases each). V shed 2 bases and J shed 2 bases, with 18 bases lying between them. Looked up from germline, CDR1 is SGHRS and CDR2 is YFSETQ. This CDR3 is 17 amino acids long. The CDR3 reads CASSFGVGRGPTDTQYF. CDR3 in DNA: TGCGCCAGCAGCTTCGGTGTAGGCCGGGGACCCACAGATACGCAGTATTTT.

The rearrangement links TRBV20-1 to TRBJ1-5, with 8 bases fitting TRBD1. Germline V gene lookup returns CDR1 DFQATT and CDR2 SNEGSKA (reference sequence). This CDR3 has 15 amino acids. V lost 0 bases and J lost 1; bases outside the gene matches: 2. CDR3 sequence: CSARETGGSNQPQHF. The CDR3 nucleotides read TGCAGTGCTAGAGAAACAGGGGGGAGCAATCAGCCCCAGCATTTT.

This clonotype was detected only a few times. The chain employs TRBV3-1 and TRBJ2-7, with 7 bases that match TRBD1. The length of the CDR3 is 14 residues. CDR1 LGHDT and CDR2 YNNKEL come from the germline V gene (reference sequence). V lost 1 base to trimming and J lost 6 bases; unmatched junction nucleotides: 6. CDR3 protein: CASSQGSGGSEQYF. The CDR3 DNA follows: TGTGCCAGCAGCCAAGGTTCAGGGGGTAGCGAGCAGTACTTC.

This clonotype has a handful of counts. The CDR3 nucleotides read TGCGCCAGCAGCTTGTTCCCTAGCGGGAGTTCGGTCGAGCAGTACTTC. Its translation: CASSLFPSGSSVEQYF. The gene calls are TRBV5-1 and TRBJ2-7; TRBD2 aligns across 10 bases. After removal of 1 base from V and 6 bases from J, the junction contained 10 bases not matched to a gene. This CDR3 is 16 amino acids long. Per the germline V gene, CDR1 is SGHRS and CDR2 is YFSETQ.

This clonotype was seen more than once but under ten times. V is TRBV4-2 and J is TRBJ2-1; D is possibly TRBD2 (5 bases). The CDR3 runs to 14 residues. V was cut by 1 base and J by 8 bases, with 12 bases left in between. Germline CDR1 and CDR2: LGHNA and YNFKEQ. CDR3 nucleotide sequence: TGTGCCAGCAGCCAAGGGCGGGTTGTCGATGAGCAGTTCTTC. Its protein product is CASSQGRVVDEQFF.

This clonotype was seen more than once but under ten times. The chain carries TRBV12-3 or TRBV12-4 and TRBJ2-3; 9 bases fit TRBD2. The length of the CDR3 is 16 residues. With V trimmed by 7 bases and J by 4 bases, 12 bases remained unmatched. The CDR3 bases are TGTGCCAGCACCTTAGGAGGTAGCGGGAGTGCAGATACGCAGTATTTT. This encodes CASTLGGSGSADTQYF.

This clonotype was detected only a few times. The chain combines TRBV15 with TRBJ2-3; D is undetermined. Germline V gene lookup returns CDR1 LNHNV and CDR2 YYDKDF (reference sequence). V was trimmed by 0 bases and J by 6 bases, leaving 10 bases between them. The CDR3 has 14 residues. CDR3 sequence reads: CATSRDAVSDTQYF. CDR3 nucleotides: TGTGCCACCAGCAGAGACGCGGTTTCCGATACGCAGTATTTT.

This clonotype was seen only a few times. The V gene is TRBV2, the J gene TRBJ2-7; TRBD2 matches 8 bases. Germline trimming cut 2 bases from V and 6 bases from J; bases unmatched to any gene: 12. Looked up from germline, CDR1 is SNHLY and CDR2 is FYNNEI. CDR3 length: 16 residues. The CDR3 region is CASSEFPGLAGGEQYF. In DNA, the CDR3 is TGTGCCAGCAGTGAATTCCCCGGACTGGCGGGGGGCGAGCAGTACTTC.

The table lists this clonotype with many counts. The chain combines TRBV4-1 with TRBJ2-3; D may be TRBD1 (5 bases). The length of the CDR3 is 17 residues. Trimming removed 2 bases from V and 2 bases from J, with 17 bases in between. Germline assignment: CDR1 MGHRA and CDR2 YSYEKL. The CDR3 loop reads CASSQRVVGPNTDTQYF. The CDR3 DNA is TGCGCCAGCAGCCAAAGAGTCGTGGGGCCGAACACAGATACGCAGTATTTT.

The table lists this clonotype with a few counts. The chain uses TRBV15 and TRBJ1-1, with D unresolved. Trimming left V 1 base short and J 2 bases short, with 8 bases between. This CDR3 has 14 amino acids. Germline CDR1 and CDR2: LNHNV and YYDKDF (reference sequence). The CDR3 coding sequence is TGTGCCACCAGCAGAGGAGTAGCAAACACTGAAGCTTTCTTT. It is translated as CATSRGVANTEAFF.

The chain links TRBV12-5 to TRBJ1-1, with 8 bases matching TRBD1. J gave up 0 bases and V 0 bases, and 6 bases lay outside the gene matches. Germline CDR1 and CDR2: LGHNT and FRNRAP. The CDR3 is 17 residues long. This chain's CDR3 is CASGLVLTGDMNTEAFF. The DNA for the CDR3 is TGTGCTAGTGGTTTGGTTCTGACAGGGGACATGAACACTGAAGCTTTCTTT.

V gene TRBV6-1 combines with J gene TRBJ2-3, with D hard to call. The germline V gene encodes CDR1 MNHNS and CDR2 SASEGT. CDR3 length: 13 residues. V shed 8 bases and J shed 2 bases, with 11 bases lying between them. The CDR3 spells CASDIWLTDTQYF. DNA of the CDR3: TGTGCCAGCGATATTTGGCTCACAGATACGCAGTATTTT.

The rearrangement uses TRBV28 and TRBJ2-7, with 14 positions matching TRBD2. CDR3 size: 16 residues. Germline V gene data show CDR1 as MDHEN and CDR2 as SYDVKM. V lost 3 bases and J lost 2; bases outside the gene matches: 3. The CDR3 DNA is TGTGCCAGCAGTTTTGGACTAGCGGGGGGAACCTACGAGCAGTACTTC. Its translation is CASSFGLAGGTYEQYF.